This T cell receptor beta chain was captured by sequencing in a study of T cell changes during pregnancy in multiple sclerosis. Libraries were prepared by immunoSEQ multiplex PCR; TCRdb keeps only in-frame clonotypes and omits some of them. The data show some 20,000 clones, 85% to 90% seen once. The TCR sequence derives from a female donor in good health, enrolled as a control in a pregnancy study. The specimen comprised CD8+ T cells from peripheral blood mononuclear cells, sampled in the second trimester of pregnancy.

The CDR3, as DNA: TGTGCCAGCGGAGGACGGGACAAGGCCCCCCGGCAGTACTTC. Translated, it gives CASGGRDKAPRQYF. The chain recombines TRBV2 with TRBJ2-5; D might be TRBD1 (6 bases). The CDR3 has 14 residues. CDR1 and CDR2 (germline): SNHLY, FYNNEI. V lost 8 bases and J lost 11, with 24 bases in between. Full variable domain (outside the CDR3, taken from reference TRBV2 and TRBJ2-5): EPEVTQTPSHQVTQMGQEVILRCVPISNHLYFYWYRQILGQKVEFLVSFYNNEISEKSEIFDDQFSVERPDGSNFTLKIRSTKLEDSAMYFCASGGRDKAPRQYFGPGTRLLVL.